Listed below are T cell receptor beta chains from one sample, sequenced in a study of blood T cell repertoires in COVID-19. Profiled with immunoSEQ multiplex PCR; TCRdb holds only in-frame clones, not every one. Here the sample spans tens of thousands of clones, 65% to 90% being singletons. Source material: peripheral blood. The source is a human donor in a cohort sampled during active COVID-19. CDR3s include the opening cysteine and the closing phenylalanine or tryptophan. A D gene is named only where the DNA matches it firmly. The size entry is marked missing in some rows and otherwise reads once, few, many or a size class.

clone size,D gene,J gene,V gene,CDR3 protein,CDR3 DNA
few,-,TRBJ2-2,TRBV27,CASSHSTENTGELFF,TGTGCCAGCAGCCATTCGACAGAGAACACCGGGGAGCTGTTTTTT
-,TRBD1,TRBJ2-1,TRBV5-1,CASSYGQGGNEQFF,TGCGCCAGCAGCTACGGACAGGGGGGCAATGAGCAGTTCTTC
-,-,TRBJ1-1,TRBV2,CASRSDSTEAFF,TGTGCCAGCAGGTCGGACAGCACTGAAGCTTTCTTT
-,TRBD2,TRBJ2-2,TRBV5-8,CASSLSGTSLSGELFF,TGTGCCAGCAGCTTGTCCGGGACTAGCCTCTCCGGGGAGCTGTTTTTT
-,-,TRBJ1-1,TRBV7-9,CASSLPSTEAFF,TGTGCCAGCAGCTTACCGAGCACTGAAGCTTTCTTT
-,TRBD2,TRBJ2-5,TRBV5-4,CASSSGLAGDPYF,TGTGCCAGCAGCTCCGGACTAGCGGGGGACCCGTACTTC
-,TRBD1,TRBJ1-4,TRBV7-6,CASSRGGTGAPTNEKLFF,TGTGCCAGCAGCCGAGGCGGGACAGGGGCCCCAACTAATGAAAAACTGTTTTTT
-,TRBD1,TRBJ2-3,TRBV19,CASSIGQAPDTQYF,TGTGCCAGTAGTATCGGACAGGCCCCAGATACGCAGTATTTT
-,TRBD1,TRBJ2-3,TRBV7-7,CASSAGQGSTDTQYF,TGTGCTAGCAGCGCGGGACAGGGTAGCACAGATACGCAGTATTTT
-,TRBD1,TRBJ2-5,TRBV29-1,CSVEPPLGQAGETQYF,TGCAGCGTTGAACCCCCCTTAGGACAGGCCGGAGAGACCCAGTACTTC
-,-,TRBJ2-7,TRBV10-2,CASSEPVLLYEQYF,TGCGCCAGCAGTGAGCCCGTCTTATTGTACGAGCAGTACTTC
-,TRBD2,TRBJ2-7,TRBV7-2,CASSLLAGGRRRAYEQYF,TGTGCCAGCAGCTTGTTAGCGGGAGGGCGCCGTAGGGCCTACGAGCAGTACTTC
-,TRBD2,TRBJ2-5,TRBV20-1,CSASDGGETQYF,TGCAGTGCTAGTGACGGGGGGGAGACCCAGTACTTC
-,TRBD1,TRBJ1-2,TRBV4-2,CASSQGQGITYGYTF,TGTGCCAGCAGCCAAGGACAGGGTATTACCTATGGCTACACCTTC
-,TRBD1,TRBJ2-1,TRBV18,CASSPVGQGYNEQFF,TGTGCCAGCTCACCCGTAGGACAGGGGTACAATGAGCAGTTCTTC
-,TRBD1,TRBJ1-2,TRBV5-1,CASSPGQGDYTF,TGCGCCAGCAGCCCAGGACAGGGGGACTACACCTTC
-,-,TRBJ2-5,TRBV20-1,CSASRRRAVLETQYF,TGCAGTGCTAGTCGCAGGAGGGCCGTGCTAGAGACCCAGTACTTC
-,-,TRBJ1-6,TRBV5-1,CASSLDLYYNSPLHF,TGCGCCAGCAGCTTGGACTTGTACTATAATTCACCCCTCCACTTT
-,TRBD2,TRBJ2-3,TRBV10-2,CASSPTSGEPTDTQYF,TGCGCCAGCAGTCCGACTAGCGGTGAGCCTACAGATACGCAGTATTTT
-,-,TRBJ1-3,TRBV10-2,CASSEAVRSGNTIYF,TGCGCCAGCAGTGAGGCGGTCAGATCTGGAAACACCATATATTTT
-,-,TRBJ2-5,TRBV7-9,CASSANGQLQETQYF,TGTGCCAGCAGCGCAAACGGACAGCTTCAAGAGACCCAGTACTTC
-,-,TRBJ1-5,TRBV12-3/TRBV12-4,CASSLAQGAQHF,TGTGCCAGCAGTTTAGCGCAAGGGGCCCAGCATTTT
-,-,TRBJ2-7,TRBV7-8,CASSLVRDTVPYEQYF,TGTGCCAGCAGCTTAGTCCGGGACACCGTCCCCTACGAGCAGTACTTC
-,-,TRBJ1-5,TRBV5-1,CASSLMGRANQPQHF,TGCGCCAGCAGCTTGATGGGGAGGGCAAATCAGCCCCAGCATTTT
-,TRBD2,TRBJ2-2,TRBV2,CASSERLAGAGTGELFF,TGTGCCAGCAGTGAAAGACTAGCGGGAGCCGGGACCGGGGAGCTGTTTTTT
many,TRBD1,TRBJ2-7,TRBV6-5,CATWTGFYEQYF,TGTGCCACCTGGACAGGGTTCTACGAGCAGTACTTC
-,TRBD1,TRBJ2-3,TRBV2,CASTLSGQGTDTQYF,TGTGCCAGCACCCTCTCAGGACAGGGCACAGATACGCAGTATTTT
-,TRBD1,TRBJ1-1,TRBV29-1,CSVWDRVSNTEAFF,TGCAGCGTCTGGGACAGGGTATCGAACACTGAAGCTTTCTTT
few,TRBD1,TRBJ2-7,TRBV19,CASSRTGAIYEQYF,TGTGCCAGTAGTCGGACAGGGGCCATCTACGAGCAGTACTTC
-,TRBD1,TRBJ2-3,TRBV30,CAWKKGAAGTDTQYF,TGTGCCTGGAAGAAGGGGGCCGCGGGCACAGATACGCAGTATTTT
-,TRBD1,TRBJ2-3,TRBV19,CASTISGTGYTDTQYF,TGTGCCAGTACCATCTCCGGGACAGGATACACAGATACGCAGTATTTT
-,-,TRBJ1-5,TRBV2,CASSPQGGNQPQHF,TGTGCCAGCAGTCCACAGGGAGGCAATCAGCCCCAGCATTTT
-,TRBD2,TRBJ2-1,TRBV5-1,CASSLVARESGEQFF,TGCGCCAGCAGCTTGGTTGCGCGGGAGTCAGGTGAGCAGTTCTTC
-,-,TRBJ1-1,TRBV5-4,CASAMGVLAGNTEAFF,TGTGCCAGCGCAATGGGAGTCTTGGCGGGGAACACTGAAGCTTTCTTT
-,-,TRBJ1-1,TRBV18,CASSEQGLDTEAFF,TGTGCCAGCTCAGAGCAGGGACTTGACACTGAAGCTTTCTTT
-,-,TRBJ1-4,TRBV3-1/TRBV3-2,CASSQEEKKLFF,TGTGCCAGCAGCCAAGAGGAGAAAAAACTGTTTTTT
-,-,TRBJ2-5,TRBV14,CASSQTSPNLYQETQYF,TGTGCCAGCAGCCAAACCTCCCCTAACCTGTACCAAGAGACCCAGTACTTC
-,TRBD1,TRBJ2-7,TRBV6-5,CASSYVTRQGAYEQYF,TGTGCCAGCAGTTACGTAACTAGACAGGGAGCCTACGAGCAGTACTTC
-,-,TRBJ2-1,TRBV6-1,CASSEARRRNEGQFF,TGTGCCAGCAGTGAAGCTAGGCGGCGGAATGAGGGGCAGTTCTTC
-,TRBD1,TRBJ2-3,TRBV27,CASSFLRGPADTQYF,TGTGCCAGCAGTTTTTTAAGGGGGCCGGCAGATACGCAGTATTTT
-,-,TRBJ1-4,TRBV6-6,CASSYSAAATNEKLFF,TGTGCCAGCAGTTACTCCGCGGCAGCAACTAATGAAAAACTGTTTTTT
-,-,TRBJ2-3,TRBV30,CAWSPRWGVGTDTQYF,TGTGCCTGGAGTCCCCGGTGGGGCGTTGGTACAGATACGCAGTATTTT
-,TRBD1,TRBJ1-3,TRBV7-2,CASSFTGTGRSGNTIYF,TGTGCCAGCAGCTTTACCGGGACAGGGAGATCTGGAAACACCATATATTTT
-,-,TRBJ1-1,TRBV7-3,CASSLVGGNTEAFF,TGTGCCAGCAGCTTAGTGGGGGGTAACACTGAAGCTTTCTTT
-,TRBD1,TRBJ1-4,TRBV2,CASSETTGKGEKLFF,TGTGCCAGCAGTGAGACGACAGGGAAAGGTGAAAAACTGTTTTTT
-,TRBD1,TRBJ2-2,TRBV4-1,CASSQSGAGGPTGELFF,TGCGCCAGCAGCCAAAGTGGGGCAGGGGGCCCCACCGGGGAGCTGTTTTTT
-,TRBD2,TRBJ2-1,TRBV3-1/TRBV3-2,CASSPRESGLAGGHNEQFF,TGTGCCAGCAGCCCCAGAGAGAGCGGACTAGCGGGGGGACACAATGAGCAGTTCTTC
-,-,TRBJ2-1,TRBV12-3/TRBV12-4,CASTEVNNEQFF,TGTGCCAGCACGGAGGTAAACAATGAGCAGTTCTTC
once,-,TRBJ1-1,TRBV7-2,CASSFFQGITEAFF,TGTGCCAGCAGCTTCTTTCAGGGTATAACTGAAGCTTTCTTT
-,-,TRBJ2-1,TRBV19,CASSIREYDEQFF,TGTGCCAGTAGTATTCGGGAGTATGATGAGCAGTTCTTC
few,-,TRBJ1-2,TRBV9,CASSVTPIVVHGYTF,TGTGCCAGCAGCGTCACCCCCATTGTAGTACATGGCTACACCTTC